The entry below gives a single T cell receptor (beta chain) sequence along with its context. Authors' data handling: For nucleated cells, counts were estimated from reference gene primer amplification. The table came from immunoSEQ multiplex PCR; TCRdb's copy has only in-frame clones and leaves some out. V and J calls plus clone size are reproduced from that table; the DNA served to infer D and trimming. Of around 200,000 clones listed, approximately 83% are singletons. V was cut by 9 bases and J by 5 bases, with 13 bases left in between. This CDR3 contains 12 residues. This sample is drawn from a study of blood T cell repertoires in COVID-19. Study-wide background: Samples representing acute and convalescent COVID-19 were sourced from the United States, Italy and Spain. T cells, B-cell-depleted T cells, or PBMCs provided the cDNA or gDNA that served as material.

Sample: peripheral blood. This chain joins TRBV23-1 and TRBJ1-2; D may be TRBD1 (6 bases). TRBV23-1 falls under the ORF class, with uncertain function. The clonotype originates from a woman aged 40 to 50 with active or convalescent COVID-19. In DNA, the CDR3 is TGCGCCAGACCTTGGACAGTTTATGGCTACACCTTC. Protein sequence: CARPWTVYGYTF.